Listed below are T cell receptor beta chains from one sample, sequenced in a study of CD8 T cells in ankylosing spondylitis. TCRdb re-called the 5' RACE reads with MiXCR, one entry per CDR3 protein. The table has 250,000 to 350,000 distinct CDR3 sequences, around 18% seen once; the top ten hold roughly 8%. The sample comprised blood, either unsorted or a sorted T cell fraction (not recorded which). Source of these receptors: a male donor with ankylosing spondylitis or in good health (not recorded which). CDR3s include the opening cysteine and the closing phenylalanine or tryptophan. Each record gives: J gene, V gene, CDR3 protein.

>TRBJ2-2|TRBV29-1
CSSKRGQGTGELFF
>TRBJ2-3|TRBV7-3
CASSLTGLDTQYF
>TRBJ2-2|TRBV20-1
CSARPWTGPNTGELFF
>TRBJ2-2|TRBV28
CATAGYTGELFF
>TRBJ2-3|TRBV5-8
CASSLRGIGDTQYF
>TRBJ1-1|TRBV4-2
CASSQGAGSIENTEAFF
>TRBJ2-1|TRBV6-2/TRBV6-3
CASSYSGSGKSVEQFF
>TRBJ2-1|TRBV20-1
CSARDLGNEQFF
>TRBJ2-2|TRBV20-1
CSANTGLAGAAGELFF
>TRBJ1-4|TRBV7-8
CASSLATGNGEKLFF
>TRBJ2-1|TRBV12-3/TRBV12-4
CASSLSGTPGNEQFF
>TRBJ1-2|TRBV7-2
CASSPRAVQYGYTF
>TRBJ2-5|TRBV12-3/TRBV12-4
CASSSNFGGQETQYF
>TRBJ2-2|TRBV12-3/TRBV12-4
CASTRTGGTGELFF
>TRBJ1-2|TRBV28
CASSLITRDGSYTF
>TRBJ1-6|TRBV6-5
CASSYSGQGASSYNSPLHF
>TRBJ1-2|TRBV6-1
CASRPDRGHYGYTF
>TRBJ1-5|TRBV10-3
CAIRGQSNQPQHF
>TRBJ2-1|TRBV7-3
CASSLGAGESQFF
>TRBJ1-6|TRBV7-2
CASSPRINNSPLHF
>TRBJ1-5|TRBV4-1
CASSQMVGRSNQPQHF
>TRBJ2-2|TRBV3-1
CASSPYTGELFF
>TRBJ2-1|TRBV10-3
CAISEGPLLAGGNNEQFF
>TRBJ2-1|TRBV5-1
CASSLAPGTSNEQFF
>TRBJ1-3|TRBV11-3
CASSPGQGPGNTIYF
>TRBJ2-1|TRBV12-3/TRBV12-4
CASTGQGWDGWGHHNEQFF
>TRBJ2-3|TRBV7-3
CASSLTGPPSTDTQYF
>TRBJ2-3|TRBV9
CASSVWRDTDTQYF
>TRBJ1-4|TRBV5-5
CASSLIGANNEKLFF
>TRBJ1-6|TRBV2
CASSDMASRSYNSPLHF
>TRBJ2-3|TRBV7-9
CASSAGASGTDTQYF
>TRBJ2-1|TRBV4-2
CASSQGLVLNEQFF
>TRBJ2-3|TRBV28
CASSPLLAGWVRTQYF
>TRBJ1-5|TRBV10-3
CAISEWGNQPQHF
>TRBJ2-1|TRBV11-2
CASSHDRDHEQFF
>TRBJ2-1|TRBV5-1
CASSTYRDRGPGGSYNEQFF
>TRBJ2-1|TRBV2
CASSSGTEQFF
>TRBJ2-3|TRBV20-1
CSASSDTQYF
>TRBJ1-2|TRBV4-2
CASSQGTEVKGYTF
>TRBJ1-1|TRBV2
CASRPGGIMNTEAFF
>TRBJ2-1|TRBV5-1
CASSLSGRGNEQFF
>TRBJ2-1|TRBV7-9
CASSLEFGTVNEQFF
>TRBJ1-1|TRBV5-1
CASSLNQGAEAFF
>TRBJ1-3|TRBV27
CASSRNHIMGNTIYF
>TRBJ2-1|TRBV12-3/TRBV12-4
CASSLALLAGTNEQFF
>TRBJ2-6|TRBV20-1
CSARVGRQGLSGANVLTF
>TRBJ2-2|TRBV29-1
CSAWEGTNTGELFF
>TRBJ2-3|TRBV20-1
CSARSPQYF
>TRBJ2-3|TRBV10-2
CASSVLAGGPSTDTQYF
>TRBJ1-2|TRBV30
CAWSVMGYGYTF
>TRBJ1-1|TRBV5-1
CASSPILVNTEAFF
>TRBJ2-1|TRBV29-1
CSVFLAGGDEQFF